The rows below give T cell receptor beta chains drawn from one sample of a study of radiation and T cells in renal cell carcinoma. The assay was immunoSEQ multiplex PCR, and TCRdb's table has in-frame clones only and misses some. The table has 130,000 to 150,000 clones, around 90% seen once. Sequencing used blood, obtained from a patient whose treatment included radiotherapy and nephrectomy. These receptors were obtained from a woman aged 70 to 79 with renal cell carcinoma. The CDR3 runs from the conserved cysteine through the conserved F or W. Each record gives: clone size, D gene, J gene, V gene, CDR3 DNA, CDR3 protein. D genes are given only for firm matches. Rows give clone size only sometimes, using once, few, many, or a class for an expanded clone.

clone size: NA
D gene: TRBD1
J gene: TRBJ1-3
V gene: TRBV6-6
CDR3 DNA: TGTGCCAGCTCCCAGGGGGTACGCGGAAACACCATATATTTT
CDR3 protein: CASSQGVRGNTIYF

clone size: NA
D gene: TRBD1
J gene: TRBJ2-1
V gene: TRBV4-2
CDR3 DNA: TGTGCCAGCAGCGAAGGGACAGGGGCGTACAATGAGCAGTTCTTC
CDR3 protein: CASSEGTGAYNEQFF

clone size: NA
D gene: TRBD2
J gene: TRBJ2-7
V gene: TRBV30
CDR3 DNA: TGTGCCTTCTTAGCGGGCACCTACGAGCAGTACTTC
CDR3 protein: CAFLAGTYEQYF

clone size: NA
D gene: NA
J gene: TRBJ1-4
V gene: TRBV5-1
CDR3 DNA: TGCGCCAGCAGCTTGGTCTCGAAGAATGAAAAACTGTTTTTT
CDR3 protein: CASSLVSKNEKLFF

clone size: NA
D gene: NA
J gene: TRBJ2-5
V gene: TRBV7-6
CDR3 DNA: TGTGCCAGCAGCTTGGCTGGAGGAGAGACCCAGTACTTC
CDR3 protein: CASSLAGGETQYF

clone size: NA
D gene: NA
J gene: TRBJ1-2
V gene: TRBV30
CDR3 DNA: TGTGCCTGGAGTACGGGGCAGACTGGCTACACCTTC
CDR3 protein: CAWSTGQTGYTF

clone size: NA
D gene: TRBD1
J gene: TRBJ1-1
V gene: TRBV11-3
CDR3 DNA: TGTGCCAGCAGCTTGAACGACAGGGCGAACACTGAAGCTTTCTTT
CDR3 protein: CASSLNDRANTEAFF

clone size: NA
D gene: NA
J gene: TRBJ2-5
V gene: TRBV2
CDR3 DNA: TGTGCCAGCCGTGTGTCGCTTGCCGAGACCCAGTACTTC
CDR3 protein: CASRVSLAETQYF

clone size: NA
D gene: NA
J gene: TRBJ2-5
V gene: TRBV5-6
CDR3 DNA: TGTGCCAGCAGCTTTGCAGGGGTCGAGACCCAGTACTTC
CDR3 protein: CASSFAGVETQYF

clone size: NA
D gene: NA
J gene: TRBJ1-1
V gene: TRBV6-6
CDR3 DNA: TGTGCCAGCAAGGCGAGCTCTGAAGCTTTCTTT
CDR3 protein: CASKASSEAFF

clone size: NA
D gene: TRBD1
J gene: TRBJ1-1
V gene: TRBV6-5
CDR3 DNA: TGTGCCAGCAGTTACGAGCAGGGGGCGATTTCTGAAGCTTTCTTT
CDR3 protein: CASSYEQGAISEAFF

clone size: NA
D gene: NA
J gene: TRBJ1-2
V gene: TRBV7-6
CDR3 DNA: TGTGCCAGCAGCTTAAGCGGGGAAGGAGACTATGGCTACACCTTC
CDR3 protein: CASSLSGEGDYGYTF

clone size: NA
D gene: NA
J gene: TRBJ2-1
V gene: TRBV5-4
CDR3 DNA: TGTGCCAGCAGCGGGGCTAGGATTGTATCCTACAATGAGCAGTTCTTC
CDR3 protein: CASSGARIVSYNEQFF

clone size: once
D gene: NA
J gene: TRBJ2-5
V gene: TRBV5-1
CDR3 DNA: TGCGCCAGCAGCCTTAGCCTTGGCCAAGAGACCCAGTACTTC
CDR3 protein: CASSLSLGQETQYF

clone size: NA
D gene: NA
J gene: TRBJ2-7
V gene: TRBV6-1
CDR3 DNA: TGTGCCAGCAGTGAGAGGGACGGCCCCTACGAGCAGTACTTC
CDR3 protein: CASSERDGPYEQYF

clone size: NA
D gene: NA
J gene: TRBJ1-2
V gene: TRBV4-3
CDR3 DNA: TGCGCCAGCAGCCAAGAGCTTCTAGACAACTATGGCTACACCTTC
CDR3 protein: CASSQELLDNYGYTF

clone size: NA
D gene: NA
J gene: TRBJ1-5
V gene: TRBV7-6
CDR3 DNA: TGTGCCAGCAGCTTACTGGGAGGCAATCAGCCCCAGCATTTT
CDR3 protein: CASSLLGGNQPQHF

clone size: once
D gene: TRBD1
J gene: TRBJ1-4
V gene: TRBV28
CDR3 DNA: TGTGCCAGCAGGGGGACAGGAAATAATGAAAAACTGTTTTTT
CDR3 protein: CASRGTGNNEKLFF

clone size: NA
D gene: NA
J gene: TRBJ2-7
V gene: TRBV4-3
CDR3 DNA: TGCGCCAGCAGCCAAGATCAGAACAGTGAGTCCTACGAGCAGTACTTC
CDR3 protein: CASSQDQNSESYEQYF

clone size: once
D gene: TRBD2
J gene: TRBJ2-1
V gene: TRBV6-6
CDR3 DNA: TGTGCCAGCAGTACTAGCGGGGGGGCCAATGAGCAGTTCTTC
CDR3 protein: CASSTSGGANEQFF

clone size: NA
D gene: TRBD1
J gene: TRBJ2-5
V gene: TRBV28
CDR3 DNA: TGTGCCAGCAGCGGGACAGGGGGTCACGAGACCCAGTACTTC
CDR3 protein: CASSGTGGHETQYF

clone size: NA
D gene: NA
J gene: TRBJ1-5
V gene: TRBV2
CDR3 DNA: TGTGCCAGCAGTTTTGCCCCCCCGAAGGGGCAATCCCAGCCCCAGCATTTT
CDR3 protein: CASSFAPPKGQSQPQHF

clone size: once
D gene: NA
J gene: TRBJ1-2
V gene: TRBV18
CDR3 DNA: TGTGCCAGCTCACCACTTGAAGGAATCTATGGCTACACCTTC
CDR3 protein: CASSPLEGIYGYTF

clone size: NA
D gene: NA
J gene: TRBJ1-1
V gene: TRBV15
CDR3 DNA: TGTGCCACCGAAGTAGAGGGTAGGAACACTGAAGCTTTCTTT
CDR3 protein: CATEVEGRNTEAFF

clone size: NA
D gene: TRBD2
J gene: TRBJ2-3
V gene: TRBV4-3
CDR3 DNA: TGCGCCAGCAGCCAAGAAGCGGGATTTAGCACAGATACGCAGTATTTT
CDR3 protein: CASSQEAGFSTDTQYF

clone size: NA
D gene: NA
J gene: TRBJ2-2
V gene: TRBV9
CDR3 DNA: TGTGCCAGCAGCCGAAGGGAGGTGAACACCGGGGAGCTGTTTTTT
CDR3 protein: CASSRREVNTGELFF

clone size: NA
D gene: TRBD2
J gene: TRBJ2-7
V gene: TRBV19
CDR3 DNA: TGTGCCAGTAGTATCTCTAGCGGGGGGCTAGAGCAGTACTTC
CDR3 protein: CASSISSGGLEQYF

clone size: NA
D gene: NA
J gene: TRBJ2-3
V gene: TRBV9
CDR3 DNA: TGTGCCAGCAGCGTAGGACTTGACAGGTTTGTGTATACGCAGTATTTT
CDR3 protein: CASSVGLDRFVYTQYF

clone size: NA
D gene: NA
J gene: TRBJ1-1
V gene: TRBV2
CDR3 DNA: TGTGCCAGCAGTGGAGAGAAGAACACTGAAGCTTTCTTT
CDR3 protein: CASSGEKNTEAFF

clone size: NA
D gene: NA
J gene: TRBJ1-1
V gene: TRBV5-1
CDR3 DNA: TGCGCCAGCAGCCTCGGGAAGGGGAACACTGAAGCTTTCTTT
CDR3 protein: CASSLGKGNTEAFF

clone size: NA
D gene: NA
J gene: TRBJ2-1
V gene: TRBV5-1
CDR3 DNA: TGCGCCAGCACCCTTAGGGGAGGAAACAATGAGCAGTTCTTC
CDR3 protein: CASTLRGGNNEQFF

clone size: NA
D gene: NA
J gene: TRBJ1-5
V gene: TRBV5-3
CDR3 DNA: TGTGCCAGAAGCTTATTAGGATCGGGGCCCCAGCATTTT
CDR3 protein: CARSLLGSGPQHF

clone size: NA
D gene: NA
J gene: TRBJ1-1
V gene: TRBV6-6
CDR3 DNA: TGTGCCAGCAGTTATAACAGGCGAACGAACACTGAAGCTTTCTTT
CDR3 protein: CASSYNRRTNTEAFF

clone size: NA
D gene: NA
J gene: TRBJ1-5
V gene: TRBV6-6
CDR3 DNA: TGTGCCAGCAGTTACGGGGGAGGCAATCAGCCCCAGCATTTT
CDR3 protein: CASSYGGGNQPQHF

clone size: NA
D gene: TRBD1
J gene: TRBJ2-7
V gene: TRBV2
CDR3 DNA: TGTGCCAGCGCAGACCCGGGACAGGCCCCCTACGAGCAGTACTTC
CDR3 protein: CASADPGQAPYEQYF

clone size: NA
D gene: NA
J gene: TRBJ1-2
V gene: TRBV7-2
CDR3 DNA: TGTGCCAGCAGCTTAGGATCGGGGGTCGAGGGCTACACCTTC
CDR3 protein: CASSLGSGVEGYTF

clone size: NA
D gene: TRBD1
J gene: TRBJ1-2
V gene: TRBV28
CDR3 DNA: TGTGCCAGCTTGAAAAGGAAAGGACAGGGCCTTTATGGCTACACCTTC
CDR3 protein: CASLKRKGQGLYGYTF

clone size: NA
D gene: NA
J gene: TRBJ2-2
V gene: TRBV12-1
CDR3 DNA: TGTGCCAGCAGCTCGGGGACTAGCGGGAACACCGGGGAGCTGTTTTTT
CDR3 protein: CASSSGTSGNTGELFF

clone size: NA
D gene: NA
J gene: TRBJ2-3
V gene: TRBV27
CDR3 DNA: TGTGCCAGCAGTTTGGGGCAGGGAGGTCCAGATACGCAGTATTTT
CDR3 protein: CASSLGQGGPDTQYF

clone size: NA
D gene: NA
J gene: TRBJ2-1
V gene: TRBV2
CDR3 DNA: TGTGCCAGCAGTGGTGGGGCAGGGGCGAGTACCTACAATGAGCAGTTCTTC
CDR3 protein: CASSGGAGASTYNEQFF